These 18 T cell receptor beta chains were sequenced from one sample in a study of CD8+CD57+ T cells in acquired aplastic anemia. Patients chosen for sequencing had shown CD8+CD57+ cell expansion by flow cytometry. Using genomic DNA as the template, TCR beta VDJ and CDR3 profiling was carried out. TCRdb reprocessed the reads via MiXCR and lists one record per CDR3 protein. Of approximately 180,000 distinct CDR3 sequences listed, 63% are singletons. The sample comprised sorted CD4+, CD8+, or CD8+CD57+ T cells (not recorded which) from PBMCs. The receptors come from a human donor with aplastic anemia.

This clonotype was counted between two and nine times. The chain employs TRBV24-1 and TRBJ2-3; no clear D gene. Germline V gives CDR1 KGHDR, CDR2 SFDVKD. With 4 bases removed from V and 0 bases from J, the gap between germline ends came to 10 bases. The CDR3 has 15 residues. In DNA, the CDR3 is TGTGCCACCAGTGACAACAGAGCTAGCACAGATACGCAGTATTTT. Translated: CATSDNRASTDTQYF.

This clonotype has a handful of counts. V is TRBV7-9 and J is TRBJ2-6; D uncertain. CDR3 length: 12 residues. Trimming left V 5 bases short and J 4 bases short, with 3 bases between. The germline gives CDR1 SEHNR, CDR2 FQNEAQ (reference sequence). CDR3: CASSPGANVLTF. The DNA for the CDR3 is TGTGCCAGCAGCCCCGGGGCCAACGTCCTGACTTTC.

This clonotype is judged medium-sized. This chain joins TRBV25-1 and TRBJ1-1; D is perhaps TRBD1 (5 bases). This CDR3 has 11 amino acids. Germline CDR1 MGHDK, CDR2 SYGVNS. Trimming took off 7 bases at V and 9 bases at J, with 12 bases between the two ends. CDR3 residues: CASMAGPQAFF. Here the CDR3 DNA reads TGTGCCAGCATGGCAGGGCCACAAGCTTTCTTT. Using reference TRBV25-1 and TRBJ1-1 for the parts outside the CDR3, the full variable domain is EADIYQTPRYLVIGTGKKITLECSQTMGHDKMYWYQQDPGMELHLIHYSYGVNSTEKGDLSSESTVSRIRTEHFPLTLESARPSHTSQYLCASMAGPQAFFGQGTRLTVV.

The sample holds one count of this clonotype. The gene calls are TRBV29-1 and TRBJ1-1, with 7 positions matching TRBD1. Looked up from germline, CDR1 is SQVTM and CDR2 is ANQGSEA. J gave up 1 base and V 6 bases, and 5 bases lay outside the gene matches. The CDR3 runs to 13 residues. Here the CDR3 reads CSVEDRTNTEAFF. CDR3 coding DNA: TGCAGCGTCGAGGACAGGACGAACACTGAAGCTTTCTTT. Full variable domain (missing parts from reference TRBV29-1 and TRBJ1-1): SAVISQKPSRDICQRGTSLTIQCQVDSQVTMMFWYRQQPGQSLTLIATANQGSEATYESGFVIDKFPISRPNLTFSTLTVSNMSPEDSSIYLCSVEDRTNTEAFFGQGTRLTVV.

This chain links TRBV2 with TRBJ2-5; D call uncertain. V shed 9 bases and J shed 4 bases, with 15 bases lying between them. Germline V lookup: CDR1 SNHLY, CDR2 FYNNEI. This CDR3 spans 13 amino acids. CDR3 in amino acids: CASEARWGETQYF. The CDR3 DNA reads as TGTGCCAGTGAAGCCCGTTGGGGAGAGACCCAGTACTTC. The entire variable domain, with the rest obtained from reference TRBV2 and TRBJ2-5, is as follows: EPEVTQTPSHQVTQMGQEVILRCVPISNHLYFYWYRQILGQKVEFLVSFYNNEISEKSEIFDDQFSVERPDGSNFTLKIRSTKLEDSAMYFCASEARWGETQYFGPGTRLLVL.

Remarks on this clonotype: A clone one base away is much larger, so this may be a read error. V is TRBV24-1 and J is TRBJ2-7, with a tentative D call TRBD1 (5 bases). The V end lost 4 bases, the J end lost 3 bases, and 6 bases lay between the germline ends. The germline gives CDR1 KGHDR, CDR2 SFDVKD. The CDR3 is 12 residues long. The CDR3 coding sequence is TGTGCCACCAGTGAAGGGGACTACGAGCAGTACTTC. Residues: CATSEGDYEQYF.

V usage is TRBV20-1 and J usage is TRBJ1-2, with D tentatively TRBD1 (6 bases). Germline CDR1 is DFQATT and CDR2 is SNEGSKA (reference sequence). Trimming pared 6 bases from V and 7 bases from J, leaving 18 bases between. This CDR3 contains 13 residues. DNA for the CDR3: TGCAGTGCCACTAAAGGGACACGAGGTGGCTACACCTTC. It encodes CSATKGTRGGYTF.

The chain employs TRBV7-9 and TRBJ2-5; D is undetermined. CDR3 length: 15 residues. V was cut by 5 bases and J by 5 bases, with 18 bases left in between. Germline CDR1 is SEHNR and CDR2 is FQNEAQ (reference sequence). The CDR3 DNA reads TGTGCCAGCAGCGCCCTAGATAGGGCTGGGGAGACCCAGTACTTC. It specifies CASSALDRAGETQYF.

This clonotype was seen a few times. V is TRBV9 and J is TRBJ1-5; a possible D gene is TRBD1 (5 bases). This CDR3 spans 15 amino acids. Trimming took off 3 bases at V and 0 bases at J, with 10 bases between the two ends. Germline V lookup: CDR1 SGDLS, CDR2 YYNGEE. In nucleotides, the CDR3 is TGTGCCAGCAGCGCGGGACCCAGTAGCAATCAGCCCCAGCATTTT. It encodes CASSAGPSSNQPQHF. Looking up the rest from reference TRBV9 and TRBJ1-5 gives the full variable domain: DSGVTQTPKHLITATGQRVTLRCSPRSGDLSVYWYQQSLDQGLQFLIQYYNGEERAKGNILERFSAQQFPDLHSELNLSSLELGDSALYFCASSAGPSSNQPQHFGDGTRLSIL.

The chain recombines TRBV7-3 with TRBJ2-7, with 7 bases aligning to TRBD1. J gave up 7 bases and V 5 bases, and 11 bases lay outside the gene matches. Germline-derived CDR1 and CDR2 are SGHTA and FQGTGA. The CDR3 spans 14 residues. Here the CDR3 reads CASSKTGADGEQYF. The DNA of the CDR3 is TGTGCCAGCAGCAAAACAGGGGCGGACGGGGAGCAGTACTTC. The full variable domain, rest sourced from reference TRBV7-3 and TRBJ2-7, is GAGVSQTPSNKVTEKGKYVELRCDPISGHTALYWYRQSLGQGPEFLIYFQGTGAADDSGLPNDRFFAVRPEGSVSTLKIQRTERGDSAVYLCASSKTGADGEQYFGPGTRLTVT.

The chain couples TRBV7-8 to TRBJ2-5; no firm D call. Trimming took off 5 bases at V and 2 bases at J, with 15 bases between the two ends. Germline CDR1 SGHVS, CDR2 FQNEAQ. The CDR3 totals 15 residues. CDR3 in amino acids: CASSLLGSEQETQYF. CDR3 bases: TGTGCCAGCAGCCTCCTGGGCAGCGAACAAGAGACCCAGTACTTC.

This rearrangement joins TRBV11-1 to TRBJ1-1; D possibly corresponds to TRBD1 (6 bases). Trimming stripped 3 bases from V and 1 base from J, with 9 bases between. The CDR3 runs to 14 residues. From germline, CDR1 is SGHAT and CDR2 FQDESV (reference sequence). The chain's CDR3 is CASSFSGANTEAFF. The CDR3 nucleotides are TGTGCCAGCAGCTTTTCAGGGGCGAACACTGAAGCTTTCTTT.

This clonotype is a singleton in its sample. The CDR3 loop reads CASSMLGRGYGYTF. The DNA for the CDR3 is TGTGCCAGTAGTATGCTAGGCAGAGGCTATGGCTACACCTTC. This chain connects TRBV19 to TRBJ1-2, with D unresolved. Germline assignment: CDR1 LNHDA and CDR2 SQIVND (reference sequence). V was shortened by 3 bases and J by 4 bases, with 12 bases between the two germline ends. The CDR3 has 14 residues. Based on the CDR3 plus reference TRBV19 and TRBJ1-2, the full variable domain is DGGITQSPKYLFRKEGQNVTLSCEQNLNHDAMYWYRQDPGQGLRLIYYSQIVNDFQKGDIAEGYSVSREKKESFPLTVTSAQKNPTAFYLCASSMLGRGYGYTFGSGTRLTVV.

This CDR3 reads CASSLGAGEKLFF. As DNA, the CDR3 is TGTGCCAGCAGCTTAGGGGCGGGTGAAAAACTGTTTTTT. V is TRBV7-8 and J is TRBJ1-4; no firm D call. V lost 1 base, J lost 7 bases, and 7 bases lay in between. The germline gives CDR1 SGHVS, CDR2 FQNEAQ. The CDR3 has 13 residues.

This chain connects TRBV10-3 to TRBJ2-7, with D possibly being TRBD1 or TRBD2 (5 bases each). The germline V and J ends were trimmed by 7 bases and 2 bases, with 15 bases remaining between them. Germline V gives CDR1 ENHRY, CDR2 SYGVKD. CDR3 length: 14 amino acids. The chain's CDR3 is CAITRDQQPYEQYF. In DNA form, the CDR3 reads TGTGCCATCACCCGGGACCAGCAACCCTACGAGCAGTACTTC.

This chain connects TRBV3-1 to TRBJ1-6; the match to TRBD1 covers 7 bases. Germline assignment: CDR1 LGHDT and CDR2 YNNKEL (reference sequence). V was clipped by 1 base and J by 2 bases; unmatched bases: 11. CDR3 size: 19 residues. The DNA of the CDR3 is TGTGCCAGCAGCCAAGTCGGTAACAGGGGCGCGCCCTATAATTCACCCCTCCACTTT. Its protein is CASSQVGNRGAPYNSPLHF.

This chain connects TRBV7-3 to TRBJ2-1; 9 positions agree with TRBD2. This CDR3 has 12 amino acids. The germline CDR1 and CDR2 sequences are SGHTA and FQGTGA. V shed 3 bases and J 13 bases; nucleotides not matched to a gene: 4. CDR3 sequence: CASSLREGPQFF. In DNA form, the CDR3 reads TGTGCCAGCAGCTTGCGGGAGGGTCCCCAGTTCTTC.

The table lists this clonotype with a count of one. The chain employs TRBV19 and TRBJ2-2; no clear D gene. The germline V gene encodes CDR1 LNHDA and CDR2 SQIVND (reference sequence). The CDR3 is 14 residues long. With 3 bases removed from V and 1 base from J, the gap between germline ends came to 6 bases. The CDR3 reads CASSIGRNTGELFF. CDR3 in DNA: TGTGCCAGTAGTATCGGACGGAACACCGGGGAGCTGTTTTTT. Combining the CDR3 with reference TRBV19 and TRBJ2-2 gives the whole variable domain DGGITQSPKYLFRKEGQNVTLSCEQNLNHDAMYWYRQDPGQGLRLIYYSQIVNDFQKGDIAEGYSVSREKKESFPLTVTSAQKNPTAFYLCASSIGRNTGELFFGEGSRLTVL.